Below, 9 T cell receptor beta chains from the same sample are listed, as sequenced in a study of blood T cell repertoires in COVID-19 (dated by TCRdb to 2020 to 2021). Library method: the immunoSEQ multiplex PCR assay. Imported from immuneACCESS, the table was reduced by TCRdb to in-frame sequences with V and J called. These copies leave out some clones; in studies compared against another copy, an unresolved V gene accounts for under half, and the cause of the remainder is not known. Across this sample there are 150,000 to 200,000 clones, with over 80% seen only once. Clones ranked in the top ten supply 1.5% to 2% of the sample. Input material: peripheral blood. Receptors were obtained from a woman between 45 and 60 years old with acute or convalescent COVID-19.

This chain uses TRBV6-5 with TRBJ1-3; D not resolved. Looked up from germline, CDR1 is MNHEY and CDR2 is SVGAGI. Trimming stripped 6 bases from V and 1 base from J, with 10 bases between. The CDR3 length is 14 residues. CDR3 sequence reads: CASSPTGSGNTIYF. As DNA, the CDR3 is TGTGCCAGCAGCCCCACGGGATCTGGAAACACCATATATTTT.

The chain combines TRBV27 with TRBJ1-3, with 7 bases fitting TRBD1. Germline V lookup: CDR1 MNHEY, CDR2 SMNVEV (reference sequence). The V segment lost 3 bases and the J segment 8 bases; nucleotides outside the gene matches: 7. CDR3 length: 14 residues. The CDR3 sequence is CASSFASRGYTIYF. In DNA form, the CDR3 reads TGTGCCAGCAGTTTTGCCTCCAGGGGGTACACCATATATTTT.

V usage is TRBV7-2 and J usage is TRBJ2-1; maybe TRBD2 (5 bases). This CDR3 is built from 15 residues. Germline V gives CDR1 SGHTA, CDR2 FQGNSA. V lost 1 base and J lost 2, with 9 bases in between. The CDR3 DNA reads TGTGCCAGCAGCTTAGTATCCGGGACCTACAATGAGCAGTTCTTC. Translated: CASSLVSGTYNEQFF.

The CDR3 DNA reads TGTGCCAGCAGCGTAGGGGGAGGGTATCAGCCCCAGCATTTT. Its protein product is CASSVGGGYQPQHF. The gene calls are TRBV9 and TRBJ1-5; D gene uncertain. V was cut by 0 bases and J by 5 bases, with 9 bases left in between. The length of the CDR3 is 14 residues. Per germline, CDR1 SGDLS and CDR2 YYNGEE.

Only a few counts were recorded for this clone. The chain employs TRBV10-2 and TRBJ2-2; TRBD2 agrees at 9 bases. Germline V gives CDR1 WSHSY, CDR2 SAAADI. With V trimmed by 1 base and J by 5 bases, 8 bases remained unmatched. CDR3 length equals 17 residues. The CDR3 loop reads CASSEWTHGLATGELFF. The CDR3 region has the DNA TGCGCCAGCAGTGAGTGGACCCACGGACTAGCGACCGGGGAGCTGTTTTTT.

The chain joins TRBV9 to TRBJ1-1; TRBD1 is a possible D gene (5 bases). V was clipped by 2 bases and J by 2 bases, with 10 bases between them. This CDR3 has 14 residues. Germline V CDR1 and CDR2: SGDLS, YYNGEE. This chain's CDR3 is CASSVGQGNTEAFF. CDR3 bases: TGTGCCAGCAGCGTGGGGCAGGGAAACACTGAAGCTTTCTTT.

The chain joins TRBV11-3 to TRBJ2-7; 7 positions match TRBD1. CDR1 is SGHNT, CDR2 YENEEA, per germline. The CDR3 extends over 14 amino acids. Germline trimming cut 0 bases from V and 7 bases from J; bases unmatched to any gene: 6. The CDR3 spells CASSLDGQAGEQYF. The CDR3 DNA reads as TGTGCCAGCAGCTTAGACGGACAGGCCGGTGAGCAGTACTTC.

The rearrangement uses TRBV5-6 and TRBJ1-1; 7 bases are a match to TRBD1. From germline, CDR1 is SGHDT and CDR2 YYEEEE. The trim removed 4 bases at V and 10 bases at J, leaving 10 bases unmatched. The CDR3 runs to 13 residues. CDR3 nucleotides: TGTGCCAGCAGCCCGACAGGGTTGGAGGGAGCTTTCTTT. Translation: CASSPTGLEGAFF.

This clone was found once. The chain recombines TRBV20-1 with TRBJ2-1; no clear D. Germline CDR1 reads DFQATT; CDR2 reads SNEGSKA (reference sequence). V dropped 2 bases and J dropped 10 bases, with 9 bases sitting between them. This CDR3 has 11 amino acids. The CDR3 DNA reads TGCAGTGCTAGACGGCTGACAGAGCAGTTCTTC. Its translation: CSARRLTEQFF.